Below are 9 T cell receptor beta chains sequenced from a single sample in a study of shared clonotypes between healthy human individuals. Profiling relied on immunoSEQ multiplex PCR, and the TCRdb table lists in-frame clones only, not all of them. The sample lists about 1.1 million clones; roughly 74% were seen once. The sample was memory CD4+ T cells from PBMCs. Regarding subset: CD45RA-negative fraction. The origin of the receptors is a man aged 18 to 30 in good health. Some clones in this sample may be carry-over from other donors' samples.

The V and J genes are TRBV6-6 and TRBJ2-7; 14 positions agree with TRBD2. The CDR3 runs to 16 residues. Germline assignment: CDR1 MNHNY and CDR2 SVGAGI (reference sequence). J gave up 4 bases and V 2 bases, and 4 bases lay outside the gene matches. The CDR3 spells CASSYPGTSGSYEQYF. The CDR3 nucleotides read TGTGCCAGCAGTTACCCCGGGACTAGCGGGAGTTACGAGCAGTACTTC.

The rearrangement uses TRBV9 and TRBJ1-2; weak D call: TRBD1 (5 bases). Between the trimmed V and J ends, which lost 3 bases and 4 bases, there was a span of 7 bases. Germline V gives CDR1 SGDLS, CDR2 YYNGEE. CDR3 size: 12 residues. The CDR3 nucleotides are TGTGCCAGCAGCGGAGGGGTCTATGGCTACACCTTC. It translates to CASSGGVYGYTF.

V is TRBV6-5 and J is TRBJ2-5; a possible D gene is TRBD2 (5 bases). CDR3 length equals 15 residues. Trimming pared 2 bases from V and 1 base from J, leaving 11 bases between. Germline CDR1 MNHEY, CDR2 SVGAGI. The CDR3 bases are TGTGCCAGCAGTTACGACGGGCGGGTCCAAGAGACCCAGTACTTC. Amino acid sequence: CASSYDGRVQETQYF.

The chain employs TRBV5-1 and TRBJ2-2; tentative D call: TRBD1 (5 bases). Germline V lookup: CDR1 SGHRS, CDR2 YFSETQ. V was cut by 0 bases and J by 5 bases, with 14 bases left in between. The CDR3 runs to 16 residues. DNA for the CDR3: TGCGCCAGCAGCTTGGCAGGGCAGGGAATAACCGGGGAGCTGTTTTTT. Its translation: CASSLAGQGITGELFF.

This sequence joins TRBV7-9 and TRBJ1-2; perhaps TRBD1 as D (6 bases). Germline values: CDR1 SEHNR, CDR2 FQNEAQ (reference sequence). The CDR3 is 14 amino acids. V was cut by 5 bases and J by 4 bases, with 14 bases left in between. CDR3 DNA sequence: TGTGCCAGCAGCCCGGTCGACAGGCCCTATGGCTACACCTTC. As protein: CASSPVDRPYGYTF.

Remarks on this clone: A much bigger clone sits one base away, suggesting this may be a read error. Other DNA sequences in the sample encode the same CDR3. The chain couples TRBV28 to TRBJ2-1; 8 bases are a match to TRBD2. The CDR3 loop spans 11 amino acids. CDR1 is MDHEN, CDR2 SYDVKM, per germline. The CDR3 is CASGTYNEQFF. The CDR3 DNA reads TGTGCTAGCGGGACCTACAATGAGCAGTTCTTC.

This clone was counted a single time. This chain connects TRBV19 to TRBJ2-3, with TRBD1 identical over 7 bases. The V and J ends lost 8 bases and 2 bases, in that order; junction bases with no gene match: 7. Germline V gene lookup returns CDR1 LNHDA and CDR2 SQIVND (reference sequence). The CDR3 runs 14 residues. The CDR3 region is CASRDRVFTDTQYF. The CDR3 bases are TGTGCCAGTCGCGACAGGGTTTTCACAGATACGCAGTATTTT. Drawing the rest from reference TRBV19 and TRBJ2-3, the complete variable domain is DGGITQSPKYLFRKEGQNVTLSCEQNLNHDAMYWYRQDPGQGLRLIYYSQIVNDFQKGDIAEGYSVSREKKESFPLTVTSAQKNPTAFYLCASRDRVFTDTQYFGPGTRLTVL.

DNA for the CDR3: TGTGCCTGGAGTCTCCAGGGCAACACTGAAGCTTTCTTT. Protein: CAWSLQGNTEAFF. J is TRBJ1-1 and V is TRBV30; D may be TRBD1 (5 bases). Trimming pared 2 bases from V and 2 bases from J, leaving 9 bases between. CDR1 and CDR2 from the germline V gene are GTSNPN and SVGIG (reference sequence). The CDR3 contains 13 residues. Variable domain in full (rest from reference TRBV30 and TRBJ1-1): SQTIHQWPATLVQPVGSPLSLECTVEGTSNPNLYWYRQAAGRGLQLLFYSVGIGQISSEVPQNLSASRPQDRQFILSSKKLLLSDSGFYLCAWSLQGNTEAFFGQGTRLTVV.

The genes are TRBV4-1 and TRBJ2-3; D unclear. CDR1 and CDR2 from the germline V gene are MGHRA and YSYEKL. With 4 bases removed from V and 2 bases from J, the gap between germline ends came to 13 bases. The CDR3 spans 15 residues. The DNA for the CDR3 is TGCGCCAGCAGCCGCCTCCTGCCCACCACAGATACGCAGTATTTT. As protein: CASSRLLPTTDTQYF.